The TCR beta chain under discussion was sequenced for a study of memory CD4+ T cells and cytomegalovirus serostatus. General study results and limits: About 40% of the roughly 160 known CMV-associated TCRbeta sequences appeared in CD4+ memory.

Germline V CDR1 and CDR2: KGHSH, LQKENI. The length of the CDR3 is 13 residues. Trimming at V came to 1 base and at J to 10 bases, leaving 2 bases not matched to a gene. Single viable CD3+CD4+CD8-CD45RO+ cells were sorted as the memory CD4+ T cells. Serum IgG to CMV pp150, pp28, p38 and p52 defined serostatus. After thawing, CD4+ T cells were positively selected. Some clones are missing from TCRdb's copy, which holds only in-frame ones; the method was immunoSEQ multiplex PCR. Among around 60,000 clones listed, around 77% were seen once. This clone is deemed medium-sized. The antigen remains unidentified.

Sequencing was performed on memory CD4+ T cells from blood. This receptor was taken from an adult in good health and CMV-seronegative. The V call is TRBV18, the J call TRBJ1-1, with 11 positions matching TRBD1. CDR3 sequence reads: CASSPLGQGAAFF. The CDR3 DNA sequence: TGTGCCAGCTCACCACTAGGACAGGGGGCAGCTTTCTTT. Based on the CDR3 plus reference TRBV18 and TRBJ1-1, the full variable domain is NAGVMQNPRHLVRRRGQEARLRCSPMKGHSHVYWYRQLPEEGLKFMVYLQKENIIDESGMPKERFSAEFPKEGPSILRIQQVVRGDSAAYFCASSPLGQGAAFFGQGTRLTVV.